A selection of T cell receptor beta chains follows, all from one sample in a study of a mutant IDH1 vaccine in newly diagnosed glioma. Using immunoSEQ multiplex PCR, the repertoire was profiled, and TCRdb retains in-frame clones only, with some absent. Found here are about 92,000 clones, about four fifths of them singletons; the top ten hold 7.4%. The source material was PBMCs, sampled from a glioma patient treated with radiotherapy, temozolomide or both. The receptors originated from a woman in her fifties or sixties with glioma. Both conserved end residues are trimmed from each CDR3.

v_call cdr3_aa
TRBV5-4 ASSWGEDGYT
TRBV19 ASSPTSPESYNSPLH
TRBV7-2 ASSQYTGTYEQY
TRBV4-1 ASSQGQGGEQY
TRBV6-1 AITRVTEAF
TRBV10-3 AISEEGTGDSPLH
TRBV19 ASSSGVSYEQY
TRBV27 ASSLDRGNTGELF
TRBV6-5 ASRPGQTNEKLF
TRBV5-1 ASSQGTGGLYNEQF
TRBV2 ATRGGQSNTGELF
TRBV6-1 ASSEAPGLYGYT
TRBV29-1 GGTGSLDTEAF
TRBV5-5 ASSPHLAGASYEQY
TRBV9 ASSVAPQGAETQY
TRBV5-1 ASSPTSGVDTQY
TRBV2 ASRGLADTQY
TRBV9 ASSVAALGHRIYGYT
TRBV5-1 ASSPGTAGEQY
TRBV7-2 ASSLGTRGQETQY
TRBV6-1 ASTRTALEKLF
TRBV30 AWRYENTEAF
TRBV2 ASSDRGHTEAF
TRBV6-5 ASRGQSPGNSPLH
TRBV19 ASSATGTGSGYT
TRBV28 ASSLWGGRSYT